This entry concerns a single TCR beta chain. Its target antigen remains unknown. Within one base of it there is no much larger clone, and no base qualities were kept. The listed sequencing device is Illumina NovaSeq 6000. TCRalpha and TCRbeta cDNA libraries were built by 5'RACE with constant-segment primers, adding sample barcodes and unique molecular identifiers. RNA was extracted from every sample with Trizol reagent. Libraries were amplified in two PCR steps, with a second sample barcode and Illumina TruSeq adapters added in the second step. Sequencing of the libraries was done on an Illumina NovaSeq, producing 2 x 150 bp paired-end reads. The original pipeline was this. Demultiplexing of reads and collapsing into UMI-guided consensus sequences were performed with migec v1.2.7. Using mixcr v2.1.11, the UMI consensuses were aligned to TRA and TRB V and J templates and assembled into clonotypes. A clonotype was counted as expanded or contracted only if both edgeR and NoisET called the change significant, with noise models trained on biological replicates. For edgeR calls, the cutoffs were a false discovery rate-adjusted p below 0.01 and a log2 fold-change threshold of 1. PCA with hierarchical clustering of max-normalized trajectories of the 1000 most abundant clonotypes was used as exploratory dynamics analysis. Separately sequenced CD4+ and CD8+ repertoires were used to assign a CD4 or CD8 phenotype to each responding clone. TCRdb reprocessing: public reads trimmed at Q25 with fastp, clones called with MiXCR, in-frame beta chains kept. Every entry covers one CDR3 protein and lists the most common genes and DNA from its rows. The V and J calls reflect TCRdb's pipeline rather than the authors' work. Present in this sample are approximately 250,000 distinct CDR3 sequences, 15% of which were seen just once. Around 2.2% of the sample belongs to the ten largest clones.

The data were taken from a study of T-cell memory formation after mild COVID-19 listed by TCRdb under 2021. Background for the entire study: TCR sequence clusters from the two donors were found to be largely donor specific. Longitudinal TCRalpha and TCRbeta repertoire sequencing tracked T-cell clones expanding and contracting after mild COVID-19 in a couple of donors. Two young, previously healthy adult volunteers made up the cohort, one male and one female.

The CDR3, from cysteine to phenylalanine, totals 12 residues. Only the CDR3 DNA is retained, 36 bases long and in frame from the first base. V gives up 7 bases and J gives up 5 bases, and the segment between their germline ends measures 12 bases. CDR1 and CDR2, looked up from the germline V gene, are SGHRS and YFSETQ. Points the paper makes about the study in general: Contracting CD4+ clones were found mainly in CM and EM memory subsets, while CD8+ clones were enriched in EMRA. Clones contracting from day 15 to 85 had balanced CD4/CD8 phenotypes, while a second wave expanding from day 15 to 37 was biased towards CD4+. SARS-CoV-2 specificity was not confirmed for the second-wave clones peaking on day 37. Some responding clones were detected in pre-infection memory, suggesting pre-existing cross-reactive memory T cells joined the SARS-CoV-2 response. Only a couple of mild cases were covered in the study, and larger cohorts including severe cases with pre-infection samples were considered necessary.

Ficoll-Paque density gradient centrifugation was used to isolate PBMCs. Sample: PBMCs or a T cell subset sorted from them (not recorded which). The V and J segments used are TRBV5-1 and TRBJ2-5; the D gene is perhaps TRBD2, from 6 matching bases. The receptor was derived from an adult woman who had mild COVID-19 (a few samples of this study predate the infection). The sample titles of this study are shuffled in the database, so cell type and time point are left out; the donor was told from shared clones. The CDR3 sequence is CASSGGAETQYF. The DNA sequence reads TGCGCCAGCTCTGGAGGGGCGGAGACCCAGTACTTC. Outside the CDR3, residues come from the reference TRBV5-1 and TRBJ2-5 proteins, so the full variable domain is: KAGVTQTPRYLIKTRGQQVTLSCSPISGHRSVSWYQQTPGQGLQFLFEYFSETQRNKGNFPGRFSGRQFSNSRSEMNVSTLELGDSALYLCASSGGAETQYFGPGTRLLVL.